The table lists the clone carrying this TCR beta chain with a few counts. Its target is not known. The data stem from a study of cytomegalovirus exposure and HLA in healthy donors. General study findings and limits: Reports described diagnosis of cytomegalovirus status by the classifier as highly specific and sensitive. According to a subsequent analysis, TCR clusters from the first cohort were inclined to appear together in the roughly 120 validation repertoires. Most TCR sequences were uncommon, yet certain public TCRs appeared in many donors. Overall, roughly 170 TCR beta chains were annotated as cytomegalovirus-associated.

Repertoires were generated with immunoSEQ multiplex PCR, while TCRdb's copy carries only in-frame clones and drops some. The sample shows under 300,000 clones, around 86% of them seen only once. The sequence was obtained from a woman aged 18-29 years in good health and CMV-seronegative. Sequenced sample: PBMCs.

The CDR3 bases are TGTGCCAGCAGCTTACACAGGAACACCATATATTTT. It yields the protein CASSLHRNTIYF. This chain links TRBV11-2 with TRBJ1-3; possible D gene TRBD1, 5 bases. V shed 2 bases and J shed 7 bases, with 6 bases lying between them. The CDR3 consists of 12 residues. The V gene's germline CDR1 is SGHAT and CDR2 FQNNGV.